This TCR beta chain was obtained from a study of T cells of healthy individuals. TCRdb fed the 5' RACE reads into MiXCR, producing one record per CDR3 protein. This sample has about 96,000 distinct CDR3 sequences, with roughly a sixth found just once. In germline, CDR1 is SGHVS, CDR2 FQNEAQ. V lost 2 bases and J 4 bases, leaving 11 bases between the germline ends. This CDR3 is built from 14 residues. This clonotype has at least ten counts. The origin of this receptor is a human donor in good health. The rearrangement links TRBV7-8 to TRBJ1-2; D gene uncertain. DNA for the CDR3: TGTGCCAGCAGCTTAACGGGCGGAGCCTATGGCTACACCTTC. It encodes CASSLTGGAYGYTF. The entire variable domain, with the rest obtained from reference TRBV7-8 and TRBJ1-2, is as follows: GAGVSQSPRYKVAKRGQDVALRCDPISGHVSLFWYQQALGQGPEFLTYFQNEAQLDKSGLPSDRFFAERPEGSVSTLKIQRTQQEDSAVYLCASSLTGGAYGYTFGSGTRLTVV.